The present T cell receptor beta chain was sequenced within a study of human T cells and chemical hapten exposure. Notes on the study in general: Healthy individuals' immune responses may differ from those of donors, who had alopecia. Higher patch test scores went with higher counts of PT1 expanded TCRs. Versus controls, expanded TCRs had significantly more large CDR3 similarity clusters.

In this sample, this clonotype turned up many times. Its matching antigen is unknown. The time point was: patch test 1, 2 weeks after DPC sensitization. Sample treatment: therapeutic diphenylcyclopropenone sensitization with weekly scalp DPC. The authors' total RNA extraction used unfractionated whole blood. In TCRdb, the RACE reads were re-called with MiXCR into one record per CDR3 protein. The sample lists 75,000 to 95,000 distinct CDR3 sequences, 12% occurring once. The CDR3 is 15 amino acids. The trim removed 2 bases at V and 6 bases at J, leaving 6 bases unmatched. Germline V CDR1 and CDR2: SGDLS, YYNGEE.

The specimen comprised whole blood, sampled in connection with sensitization to the hapten diphenylcyclopropenone (DPC). This sequence joins TRBV9 and TRBJ2-1, with 9 bases fitting TRBD1. The sequence came from a woman in her fifties or sixties with alopecia areata. Some clones in this sample may be carry-over from other donors' samples. The CDR3 reads CASSVGQGPGNEQFF. The CDR3 region has the DNA TGTGCCAGCAGCGTGGGACAGGGACCGGGCAATGAGCAGTTCTTC.